A selection of T cell receptor beta chains follows, all from one sample in a study of cytomegalovirus exposure and HLA in healthy donors. Profiling relied on immunoSEQ multiplex PCR, and the TCRdb table lists in-frame clones only, not all of them. The sample includes roughly 120,000 clones, around 80% seen only once; the top ten take less than 15%. Sequencing was done on a sample of PBMCs. These receptors all stem from a woman between 55 and 75 years old in good health and CMV-seropositive. Each CDR3 is given with its conserved first and last residue. The D gene is left open where the match is weak. Clone sizes are given selectively: once, few, many, or a class where the clone is expanded.

cdr3_nt cdr3_aa j_call clone_size d_call v_call
TGTGCCAGCAGCCAAGGTGGGAGGGAGAGCAATCAGCCCCAGCATTTT CASSQGGRESNQPQHF TRBJ1-5 few NA TRBV7-9
TGTGCCAGCAGCTTGTATGGTGAAGGGAGAAATGAAAAACTGTTTTTT CASSLYGEGRNEKLFF TRBJ1-4 NA NA TRBV5-6
TGCGCCAGCAGCTTGGGACTTGAAAGGCCCCAGCATTTT CASSLGLERPQHF TRBJ1-5 few NA TRBV5-1
TGCGCCAGCAGCCAAGATCTTGTGAGCGGGAGATTCTACAATGAGCAGTTCTTC CASSQDLVSGRFYNEQFF TRBJ2-1 NA TRBD2 TRBV4-3
TGTGCCAGCAGCCTACTAGCGGGAGGTAACAATGAGCAGTTCTTC CASSLLAGGNNEQFF TRBJ2-1 few TRBD2 TRBV2
TGTGCCTGGAGTGTATTTCAGGGGGCGAACACTGAAGCTTTCTTT CAWSVFQGANTEAFF TRBJ1-1 NA TRBD1 TRBV30
TGTGCCAGCAGCCCCCGGGAAGGTCGTGAGCAGTTCTTC CASSPREGREQFF TRBJ2-1 NA NA TRBV9
TGTGCCACCAGCAGAGACGGTAGCGGGGTTACCGGGGAGCTGTTTTTT CATSRDGSGVTGELFF TRBJ2-2 NA TRBD2 TRBV15
TGTGCCAGCAGTCCGATAGGGGCAGGAGACACTGAAGCTTTCTTT CASSPIGAGDTEAFF TRBJ1-1 NA NA TRBV6-5
TGTGCCAGCAGCAAATGTTTCCGGGACAGGCTATCCTACGAGCAGTACTTC CASSKCFRDRLSYEQYF TRBJ2-7 once NA TRBV21-1
TGCAGCGTTGAAGACAGGGGGGAGACCTACGAGCAGTACTTC CSVEDRGETYEQYF TRBJ2-7 NA NA TRBV29-1
TGTGCCAGCAGTTCGTACACTGAAGCTTTCTTT CASSSYTEAFF TRBJ1-1 NA NA TRBV6-1
TGTGCCAGCAGCGCGATGGGACAGGGGCCTTACAATGAGCAGTTCTTC CASSAMGQGPYNEQFF TRBJ2-1 NA TRBD1 TRBV9
TGTGCCAGCAGCTCGGGGATGAGCTCTGGAAACACCATATATTTT CASSSGMSSGNTIYF TRBJ1-3 NA NA TRBV7-9
TGTGCCAGCCGATTACCGGGACAGGGTTACACTGAAGCTTTCTTT CASRLPGQGYTEAFF TRBJ1-1 NA TRBD1 TRBV6-1
TGTGCCAGCAGCTTCATAGCGGGAGGACCACGCGAGCAGTTCTTC CASSFIAGGPREQFF TRBJ2-1 NA TRBD2 TRBV5-4
TGTGCCAGCAGCTACCTGGCCCAGACCTACGAGCAGTACTTC CASSYLAQTYEQYF TRBJ2-7 NA NA TRBV5-5
TGTGCCAGCAGCTCAAGCCTAGCGGCTAGCACAGATACGCAGTATTTT CASSSSLAASTDTQYF TRBJ2-3 NA TRBD2 TRBV7-9
TGTGCCGTGGGAGCGGGGGGTGCAGATACGCAGTATTTT CAVGAGGADTQYF TRBJ2-3 NA TRBD2 TRBV7-8
TGTGCCACCAAAACAGGGATCCTCTATGGCTACACCTTC CATKTGILYGYTF TRBJ1-2 NA NA TRBV10-3
TGTGCCAGCAGTTACTCCAGCGGGAGACTCCAAGAGACCCAGTACTTC CASSYSSGRLQETQYF TRBJ2-5 NA TRBD2 TRBV6-6
TGTGCCAGCTCCACAGGGGCTATGGGTGGCTACACCTTC CASSTGAMGGYTF TRBJ1-2 NA TRBD1 TRBV6-5
TGCGCCAGCAGCCTACGGACAGGGGGAGACTATGGCTACACCTTC CASSLRTGGDYGYTF TRBJ1-2 NA TRBD1 TRBV4-3
TGTGCCAGTAGTCGGATGCAGGGTGGTTACAATGAGCAGTTCTTC CASSRMQGGYNEQFF TRBJ2-1 NA NA TRBV19
TGTGCCAGCAGCCAAGTTCGCGGGGGCCTTGACACCGGGGAGCTGTTTTTT CASSQVRGGLDTGELFF TRBJ2-2 NA NA TRBV4-2
TGTGCCAGTAGCCAGGGGATGGTTAACATTCAGTACTTC CASSQGMVNIQYF TRBJ2-4 once NA TRBV19
TGTGCCAGCAGCTTAGCAAGGGGTCAGCCCCAGCATTTT CASSLARGQPQHF TRBJ1-5 NA NA TRBV7-2
TGTGCCTGGAGTGTACCCACAAGTTACACTGAAGCTTTCTTT CAWSVPTSYTEAFF TRBJ1-1 few NA TRBV30
TGTGCCAGCAGCGAGGGGGGACAGGGCTACGAGCAGTACTTC CASSEGGQGYEQYF TRBJ2-7 NA TRBD1 TRBV9
TGTGCCAGCAGCCAAGGGGGCTCGGGCACAGATACGCAGTATTTT CASSQGGSGTDTQYF TRBJ2-3 NA TRBD1 TRBV7-3
TGCGCCAGCAGCTTGGCGGGACAGGGAGAGGGTTCACCCCTCCACTTT CASSLAGQGEGSPLHF TRBJ1-6 NA TRBD1 TRBV5-1
TGCGCCAGCAGCTTGCACTCTAAAGAGACCCAGTACTTC CASSLHSKETQYF TRBJ2-5 NA NA TRBV5-1
TGTGCCAGCACTGAGGGTGACGCGAACACCGGGGAGCTGTTTTTT CASTEGDANTGELFF TRBJ2-2 NA NA TRBV9
TGTGCCAGCAGCACCCGGACTAGCGGGAGGTTCAATGAGCAGTTCTTC CASSTRTSGRFNEQFF TRBJ2-1 NA TRBD2 TRBV7-2
TGCGCCAGCAGCTTGGCCTCAGGGAGGGCCAACACTGAAGCTTTCTTT CASSLASGRANTEAFF TRBJ1-1 NA NA TRBV5-1
TGTGCCAGCACGGGATTCGGACAGGGGGCTAACTATGGCTACACCTTC CASTGFGQGANYGYTF TRBJ1-2 NA TRBD1 TRBV27
TGTGCCAGCAGTTACTACGCGGGACAGCCTAACACTGAAGCTTTCTTT CASSYYAGQPNTEAFF TRBJ1-1 NA TRBD1 TRBV6-5
TGTGCCAGCAGCTTGTCCGGGACAGGGGCCACCTACGAGCAGTACTTC CASSLSGTGATYEQYF TRBJ2-7 NA TRBD1 TRBV7-2
TGTGCCAGCAGCGTAGGAACAGGGAGCATCTACGAGCAGTACTTC CASSVGTGSIYEQYF TRBJ2-7 NA NA TRBV9
TGTGCCAGCAGCTTGGCGGGGGACACGGGGGGTAGAGCTTTCTTT CASSLAGDTGGRAFF TRBJ1-1 once NA TRBV5-6
TGTGCCAGCAGCCCCTATTCGACAGGGGGCAATGAGCAGTTCTTC CASSPYSTGGNEQFF TRBJ2-1 few TRBD1 TRBV7-9
TGTGCCTGGAGTAATTCCAGGGCAGGCAACTTAAACTATGGCTACACCTTC CAWSNSRAGNLNYGYTF TRBJ1-2 NA NA TRBV30
TGTGCCAGCAGTTCGACAGGGTGGGAGACCCAGTACTTC CASSSTGWETQYF TRBJ2-5 NA TRBD1 TRBV27
TGTGCCAGCGCGGAATCCATGAACACTGAAGCTTTCTTT CASAESMNTEAFF TRBJ1-1 NA NA TRBV28
TGTGCCAGCAGCCCATGGGGGGGGCAGGACAATGAGCAGTTCTTC CASSPWGGQDNEQFF TRBJ2-1 NA NA TRBV7-2
TGTGCCTGGAGTCCATCCGGGCTAGCGGGTATAGCCAAAAACATTCAGTACTTC CAWSPSGLAGIAKNIQYF TRBJ2-4 NA TRBD2 TRBV30
TGTGCCATCAGTGCTTCGGGTGACTCCTACGAGCAGTACTTC CAISASGDSYEQYF TRBJ2-7 NA NA TRBV10-3
TGTGCCAGCAGTTCTACAGGGTTTAAGGGCGAGCAGTACTTC CASSSTGFKGEQYF TRBJ2-7 NA NA TRBV25-1
TGTGCCAGCAGCTTGGCCCCAGGGGCGAGCACTGAAGCTTTCTTT CASSLAPGASTEAFF TRBJ1-1 NA NA TRBV5-5
TGTGCCAGCAGCCAAATCAGACTGAATGAAAAACTGTTTTTT CASSQIRLNEKLFF TRBJ1-4 NA NA TRBV14
TGCGCCAGCAGCTTGGCTGGTGGGGGACAGGGGATGTACGAGCAGTACTTC CASSLAGGGQGMYEQYF TRBJ2-7 NA TRBD1 TRBV5-1
TGTGCCAGCAGCGTAGAGGGGCAGGGGATTTCACCCCTCCACTTT CASSVEGQGISPLHF TRBJ1-6 NA NA TRBV9
TGTGCCAGCAGCGGAATGGGACTAGTCCTGGAAACCCAGTACTTC CASSGMGLVLETQYF TRBJ2-5 NA TRBD2 TRBV7-2
TGTGCCAGCCGGGGAACGAGCACAGATACGCAGTATTTT CASRGTSTDTQYF TRBJ2-3 NA NA TRBV2
TGTGCCAGCAGCCGTAAGACGACAGGGAACACTGAAGCTTTCTTT CASSRKTTGNTEAFF TRBJ1-1 few NA TRBV14
TGTGCCAGCAGCCAAGTTGGTCTACAGGGGGCCGAGGGCTACACCTTC CASSQVGLQGAEGYTF TRBJ1-2 few TRBD1 TRBV4-2
TGTGCCAGCAGTCCTACGGGAGGAGATTACAATGAGCAGTTCTTC CASSPTGGDYNEQFF TRBJ2-1 NA TRBD2 TRBV6-4